The 32 T cell receptor beta chains reported below all come from one sample, sequenced in a study of Ad26.COV2.S vaccination and SARS-CoV-2 variants. The sample's treatment: roughly 19 received Ad26.COV2.S at low or high dose, single or two shots; five or six received placebo; per-sample allocation not given. Each sample was drawn 63 days after the first injection (of vaccine or placebo). The assay was immunoSEQ multiplex PCR, and TCRdb's table has in-frame clones only and misses some. The profile covers about 280,000 clones, with about 90% appearing a single time and approximately 3.3% taken by the ten largest. This specimen consisted of peripheral blood, obtained in a trial of Ad26.COV2.S vaccine versus placebo. These receptors were collected from a person aged 18-65 years who received the Ad26.COV2.S COVID-19 vaccine or a placebo.

The chain is built from TRBV10-1 and TRBJ2-3, with D possibly TRBD1 on 5 matching bases. Germline V gene data show CDR1 as WNHNN and CDR2 as SYGVQD (reference sequence). V was cut by 7 bases and J by 3 bases, with 17 bases left in between. The CDR3 has 15 residues. CDR3 sequence reads: CASTAQAGKTDTQYF. The CDR3 DNA follows: TGCGCCAGCACCGCCCAGGCAGGGAAAACAGATACGCAGTATTTT.

This chain uses TRBV3-1 (or the pseudogene TRBV3-2) with TRBJ1-3; D possibly corresponds to TRBD1 (5 bases). Trimming shortened V by 3 bases and J by 3 bases, and 12 bases separated the two germline ends. CDR3 size: 15 residues. Germline V gene data show CDR1 as LGHDT and CDR2 as YNNKEL (reference sequence). CDR3 nucleotide sequence: TGTGCCAGCAGCCAGGAGAGGGGTGATGGAAACACCATATATTTT. Its protein product is CASSQERGDGNTIYF.

This clone was recorded only once. This chain links TRBV4-3 with TRBJ2-1; 10 bases are shared with TRBD2. Germline CDR1 reads LGHNA; CDR2 reads YSLEER. The V segment lost 0 bases and the J segment 9 bases; nucleotides outside the gene matches: 8. The CDR3 has 16 amino acids. CDR3 sequence: CASSQEVAGGLGEQFF. Written as DNA, the CDR3 is TGCGCCAGCAGCCAAGAGGTAGCGGGGGGCCTGGGTGAGCAGTTCTTC.

CDR3 in DNA: TGCGCCAGCAGCCAAGAGGAGGGCGGGTGGGAGACCCAGTACTTC. Residues: CASSQEEGGWETQYF. The J gene is TRBJ2-5, the V gene TRBV4-1, with a possible D match to TRBD2 (6 bases). V dropped 0 bases and J dropped 5 bases, with 13 bases sitting between them. Germline loops: CDR1 MGHRA, CDR2 YSYEKL. The CDR3 is 15 amino acids.

V usage is TRBV12-5 and J usage is TRBJ1-5, with 8 bases fitting TRBD1. This CDR3 has 15 residues. Per germline, CDR1 LGHNT and CDR2 FRNRAP. V gave up 5 bases and J gave up 7 bases; unmatched junction bases: 10. CDR3 amino acids: CASGIEQGDEQPQHF. The CDR3 nucleotides read TGTGCTAGTGGTATAGAACAGGGGGACGAACAGCCCCAGCATTTT.

This chain joins TRBV29-1 and TRBJ2-5; D is possibly TRBD1 (6 bases). This CDR3 is built from 12 residues. Germline V lookup: CDR1 SQVTM, CDR2 ANQGSEA. V lost 3 bases and J 5 bases, leaving 10 bases between the germline ends. The CDR3 reads CSVDPGVETQYF. The CDR3 DNA reads as TGCAGCGTTGACCCAGGGGTTGAGACCCAGTACTTC.

The chain has TRBV4-1 and TRBJ2-7, with 8 positions matching TRBD1. With 3 bases clipped from V and 13 bases from J, the junction kept 14 bases outside the gene matches. The CDR3 spans 14 residues. Germline CDR1 and CDR2: MGHRA and YSYEKL. Here the CDR3 reads CASSHAKGAGQAYF. The CDR3, as DNA: TGCGCCAGCAGCCACGCAAAAGGGGCGGGACAGGCCTACTTC.

The chain couples TRBV5-1 to TRBJ1-5; D unclear. Germline loops: CDR1 SGHRS, CDR2 YFSETQ. The V gene lost 2 bases and the J gene lost 4 bases, with 10 bases spanning the gap. The CDR3 contains 14 residues. The CDR3 region has the DNA TGCGCCAGCAGCTTTGGAGAATATAATCAGCCCCAGCATTTT. Encoded protein: CASSFGEYNQPQHF.

The chain employs TRBV27 and TRBJ1-2; 8 bases agree with TRBD1. The germline V gene has CDR1 MNHEY and CDR2 SMNVEV (reference sequence). V lost 6 bases to trimming and J lost 7 bases; unmatched junction nucleotides: 4. The CDR3 has 12 amino acids. The CDR3 loop is CASSGQGGGYTF. DNA for the CDR3: TGTGCCAGCAGCGGACAGGGCGGTGGCTACACCTTC.

This clone showed up just once. This sequence joins TRBV5-1 and TRBJ2-3, with 7 bases aligning to TRBD2. The V gene end was trimmed by 2 bases and the J gene end by 5 bases; junction bases not matched to a gene: 8. The germline CDR1 and CDR2 sequences are SGHRS and YFSETQ. CDR3 length: 15 residues. CDR3 loop: CASSLARGEIDTQYF. The CDR3 region has the DNA TGCGCCAGCAGCTTAGCCCGGGGGGAAATAGATACGCAGTATTTT.

The chain is built from TRBV19 and TRBJ2-6, with D hard to call. The CDR3 sequence is 14 residues long. CDR1 is LNHDA and CDR2 is SQIVND in the germline V gene (reference sequence). V was clipped by 8 bases and J by 0 bases, with 8 bases between them. CDR3 sequence (DNA): TGTGCCAGTCAGGAATTCTCTGGGGCCAACGTCCTGACTTTC. Its protein product is CASQEFSGANVLTF. The full variable domain, its missing parts supplied by reference TRBV19 and TRBJ2-6, is DGGITQSPKYLFRKEGQNVTLSCEQNLNHDAMYWYRQDPGQGLRLIYYSQIVNDFQKGDIAEGYSVSREKKESFPLTVTSAQKNPTAFYLCASQEFSGANVLTFGAGSRLTVL.

The V and J genes are TRBV7-2 and TRBJ2-5; TRBD2 is a possible D gene (6 bases). The V end was cut by 5 bases, the J end by 7 bases, with 20 bases between. The germline CDR1 and CDR2 sequences are SGHTA and FQGNSA. There are 15 residues in the CDR3. DNA for the CDR3: TGTGCCAGCAGCCCTTTCGGACTACCCTTGGGGACCCAGTACTTC. It is translated as CASSPFGLPLGTQYF.

The V and J genes are TRBV29-1 and TRBJ2-2, with D unclear. Trimming cost V 4 bases and J 0 bases, with 9 bases left between them. Germline V gives CDR1 SQVTM, CDR2 ANQGSEA. The CDR3 length is 14 residues. CDR3 bases: TGCAGCGTTGCCCGGTTCGCGAACACCGGGGAGCTGTTTTTT. Protein sequence: CSVARFANTGELFF.

V and J are TRBV10-3 and TRBJ1-5; tentatively, D is TRBD1 (6 bases). The V and J ends lost 1 base and 0 bases respectively, with 10 bases between them. This CDR3 region has 16 residues. CDR1 and CDR2 from the germline V gene are ENHRY and SYGVKD. The CDR3 nucleotides are TGTGCCATCAGTGAGTTTGGACAGTTTAGCAATCAGCCCCAGCATTTT. It encodes CAISEFGQFSNQPQHF.

The genes are TRBV7-9 and TRBJ1-4; D unresolved. CDR1 and CDR2 (germline): SEHNR, FQNEAQ (reference sequence). The CDR3 is made up of 14 amino acids. The V end was cut by 7 bases, the J end by 8 bases, with 17 bases between. The chain's CDR3 is CASTSGSRWEKLFF. CDR3 bases: TGTGCCAGCACCTCCGGCAGCCGGTGGGAAAAACTGTTTTTT.

This clone was seen only once. V is TRBV6-5 and J is TRBJ1-1, with D possibly TRBD1 on 6 matching bases. CDR3 length: 13 residues. V lost 8 bases, J lost 4 bases, and 14 bases lay in between. Germline V gene data show CDR1 as MNHEY and CDR2 as SVGAGI. The CDR3 here is CASASSRGTEAFF. CDR3 DNA: TGTGCCAGCGCCTCGTCCAGGGGCACTGAAGCTTTCTTT.

This chain links TRBV2 with TRBJ2-4; 9 nucleotides align to TRBD1. V was pared by 8 bases and J by 8 bases, with 7 bases of the junction left unmatched. Germline loops: CDR1 SNHLY, CDR2 FYNNEI. The CDR3 totals 13 residues. The CDR3 DNA reads as TGTGCCAGCGCCTGGACAGGGGAAGACATTCAGTACTTC. It is translated as CASAWTGEDIQYF. Complete variable domain (other parts from reference TRBV2 and TRBJ2-4): EPEVTQTPSHQVTQMGQEVILRCVPISNHLYFYWYRQILGQKVEFLVSFYNNEISEKSEIFDDQFSVERPDGSNFTLKIRSTKLEDSAMYFCASAWTGEDIQYFGAGTRLSVL.

This rearrangement joins TRBV19 to TRBJ2-4; a possible D gene is TRBD1 (5 bases). Germline V gene sequence: CDR1 LNHDA, CDR2 SQIVND (reference sequence). The CDR3 is 13 amino acids. Deletions cut 5 bases from V and 6 bases from J, with 11 bases between. CDR3 coding DNA: TGTGCCAGTAGTCCCGCAGACAGAAACATTCAGTACTTC. Its protein is CASSPADRNIQYF.

The genes are TRBV5-4 and TRBJ2-3; the D call may be TRBD1 or TRBD2 (5 bases each). V was trimmed by 0 bases and J by 4 bases, leaving 12 bases between them. The germline V gene encodes CDR1 SGHNT and CDR2 YYREEE (reference sequence). The CDR3 runs 15 residues. CDR3 DNA: TGTGCCAGCAGCTTGGAAAAGAGGGGCGCAGATACGCAGTATTTT. Translating it yields CASSLEKRGADTQYF.

This rearrangement joins TRBV7-9 to TRBJ2-1; 10 bases are a match to TRBD2. The CDR3 loop spans 16 amino acids. Germline loops: CDR1 SEHNR, CDR2 FQNEAQ (reference sequence). V trimming: 2 bases; J trimming: 2 bases; junction bases outside the gene matches: 3. The CDR3 region is CASSLSLAGTYNEQFF. CDR3 nucleotide sequence: TGTGCCAGCAGCTTATCACTAGCGGGGACCTACAATGAGCAGTTCTTC.

The chain carries TRBV7-8 and TRBJ1-2; the D gene is possibly TRBD1 (5 bases). This CDR3 is 13 amino acids long. V dropped 8 bases and J dropped 4 bases, with 14 bases sitting between them. Germline CDR1 reads SGHVS; CDR2 reads FQNEAQ. As DNA, the CDR3 is TGTGCCAGCGGACAATCAGCCGGCTATGGCTACACCTTC. Protein product: CASGQSAGYGYTF.

The V call is TRBV5-4, the J call TRBJ2-7; 9 nucleotides match TRBD2. The CDR3 runs to 17 residues. The J segment lost 6 bases and the V segment lost 0 bases, leaving 13 bases of the junction unmatched. Looked up from germline, CDR1 is SGHNT and CDR2 is YYREEE (reference sequence). The CDR3 DNA reads TGTGCCAGCAGCTTGGGGGGAGCGGGAGGCCCACAGCTCGAGCAGTACTTC. Translating it yields CASSLGGAGGPQLEQYF.

This sequence joins TRBV5-1 and TRBJ1-4, with a weak D call TRBD1 (6 bases). V lost 3 bases and J lost 2, with 8 bases in between. Germline V lookup: CDR1 SGHRS, CDR2 YFSETQ. The CDR3 is 14 amino acids. The CDR3 loop is CASSWGATNEKLFF. CDR3 nucleotide sequence: TGCGCCAGCAGCTGGGGGGCGACTAATGAAAAACTGTTTTTT.

The chain has TRBV18 and TRBJ2-3, with D unclear. Trimming cost V 6 bases and J 5 bases, with 12 bases left between them. Germline loops: CDR1 KGHSH, CDR2 LQKENI. This CDR3 is built from 13 residues. The DNA for the CDR3 is TGTGCCAGCTCTAAGGGCCAGCGAGATACGCAGTATTTT. Protein product: CASSKGQRDTQYF.

V usage is TRBV18 and J usage is TRBJ1-4; 7 nucleotides match TRBD1. Per germline, CDR1 KGHSH and CDR2 LQKENI. This CDR3 has 15 residues. J gave up 8 bases and V 3 bases, and 9 bases lay outside the gene matches. CDR3 coding DNA: TGTGCCAGCTCACCCCCCGGGACAGCAGAAGAAAAACTGTTTTTT. Translating gives CASSPPGTAEEKLFF.

This clone was picked up one time. The chain is built from TRBV7-9 and TRBJ2-2; perhaps TRBD2 as D (5 bases). This CDR3 has 14 residues. Trimming left V 10 bases short and J 0 bases short, with 12 bases between. Germline-derived CDR1 and CDR2 are SEHNR and FQNEAQ (reference sequence). CDR3 DNA: TGTGCCAACCCGGGGAACGCGAACACCGGGGAGCTGTTTTTT. Translating it yields CANPGNANTGELFF.

J is TRBJ1-2 and V is TRBV4-1; D remains ambiguous. This CDR3 comprises 13 residues. The germline V gene encodes CDR1 MGHRA and CDR2 YSYEKL. V gave up 1 base and J gave up 9 bases, with 12 bases separating them. CDR3 region: CASSQGDTGSYTF. The CDR3 DNA reads as TGCGCCAGCAGCCAAGGTGACACGGGGAGCTACACCTTC.

V gene TRBV7-6 combines with J gene TRBJ2-2, with 13 bases identical to TRBD2. Germline V gives CDR1 SGHVS, CDR2 FNYEAQ. CDR3 size: 16 residues. V gave up 5 bases and J gave up 6 bases; unmatched junction bases: 6. The CDR3 DNA follows: TGTGCCAGCAGCCTAAGGACTAGCGGGAGAGCCGGGGAGCTGTTTTTT. It encodes CASSLRTSGRAGELFF.

CDR3 DNA sequence: TGTGCCAGCAGCTTAAAGAGACCCTCGGTGACCGGGGAGCTGTTTTTT. It translates to CASSLKRPSVTGELFF. The rearrangement uses TRBV7-8 and TRBJ2-2; D uncertain. The germline CDR1 and CDR2 sequences are SGHVS and FQNEAQ. Trimming cost V 2 bases and J 5 bases, with 15 bases left between them. There are 16 residues in the CDR3.

The chain carries TRBV7-2 and TRBJ1-1; possible D gene TRBD1, 6 bases. V lost 4 bases to trimming and J lost 5 bases, with 17 bases between them. Per the germline V gene, CDR1 is SGHTA and CDR2 is FQGNSA. The CDR3 consists of 15 residues. Here the CDR3 DNA reads TGTGCCAGCAGCTATAGCAGTACAGGGTGGACTGAAGCTTTCTTT. Translated: CASSYSSTGWTEAFF.

In the case of this clone: Other DNA sequences in the sample encode the same CDR3. The gene calls are TRBV5-1 and TRBJ1-1; no reliable D call. Germline V lookup: CDR1 SGHRS, CDR2 YFSETQ. Trimming pared 1 base from V and 1 base from J, leaving 5 bases between. The CDR3 length is 13 residues. CDR3 amino acids: CASSLTGNTEAFF. CDR3 bases: TGCGCCAGCAGCTTGACTGGGAACACTGAAGCTTTCTTT.

The genes are TRBV7-2 and TRBJ2-1, with 12 bases fitting TRBD1. V was pared by 5 bases and J by 14 bases, with 10 bases of the junction left unmatched. The germline V gene has CDR1 SGHTA and CDR2 FQGNSA. The CDR3 loop spans 14 amino acids. Here the CDR3 reads CASSQERDRGRKFF. The CDR3 bases are TGTGCCAGCAGCCAGGAACGGGACAGGGGGCGCAAGTTCTTC.